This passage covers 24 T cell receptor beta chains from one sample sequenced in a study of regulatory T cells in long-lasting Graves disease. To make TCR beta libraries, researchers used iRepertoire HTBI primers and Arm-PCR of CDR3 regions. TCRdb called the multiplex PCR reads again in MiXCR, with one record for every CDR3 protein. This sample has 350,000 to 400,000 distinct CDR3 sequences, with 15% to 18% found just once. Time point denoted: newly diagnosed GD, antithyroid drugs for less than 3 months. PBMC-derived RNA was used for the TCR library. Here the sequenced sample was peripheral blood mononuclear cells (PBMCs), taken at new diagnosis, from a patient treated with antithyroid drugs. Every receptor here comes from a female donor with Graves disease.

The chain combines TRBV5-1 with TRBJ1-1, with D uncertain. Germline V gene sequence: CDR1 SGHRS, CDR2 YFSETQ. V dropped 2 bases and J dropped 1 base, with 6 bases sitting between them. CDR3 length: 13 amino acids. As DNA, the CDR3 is TGCGCCAGCAGCTTCGCCCGGAACACTGAAGCTTTCTTT. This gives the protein CASSFARNTEAFF.

This CDR3 is CASSLTGKHTMRDTQYF. DNA for the CDR3: TGTGCCAGCAGCCTCACCGGGAAGCACACCATGAGAGATACGCAGTATTTT. The rearrangement uses TRBV11-2 and TRBJ2-3, with D possibly TRBD2 on 5 matching bases. V shed 5 bases and J shed 5 bases, with 23 bases lying between them. The CDR3 spans 17 residues. Germline lookup yields CDR1 SGHAT and CDR2 FQNNGV.

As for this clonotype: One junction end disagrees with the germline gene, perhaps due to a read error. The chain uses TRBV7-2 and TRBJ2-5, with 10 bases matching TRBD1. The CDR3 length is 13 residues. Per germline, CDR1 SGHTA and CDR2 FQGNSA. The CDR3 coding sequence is TGTGCCAGCAGCTTACAGGAGGGGACAGGGGACCACTTC. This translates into CASSLQEGTGDHF.

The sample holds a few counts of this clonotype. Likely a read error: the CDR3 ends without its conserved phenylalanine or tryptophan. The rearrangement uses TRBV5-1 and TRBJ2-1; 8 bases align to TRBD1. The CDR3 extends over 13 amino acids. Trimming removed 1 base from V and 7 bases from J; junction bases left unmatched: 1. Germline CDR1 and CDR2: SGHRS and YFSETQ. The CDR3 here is CASSLTGGNEQFS. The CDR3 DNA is TGCGCCAGCAGCTTGACAGGGGGGAATGAGCAGTTCTCC.

CDR3: CASSDWVSHMNTEAFF. The DNA of the CDR3 is TGCGCCAGCAGTGACTGGGTCTCCCACATGAACACTGAAGCTTTCTTT. The V call is TRBV4-3, the J call TRBJ1-1, with no clear D. Trimming shortened V by 6 bases and J by 0 bases, and 17 bases separated the two germline ends. The CDR3 length is 16 residues. Germline CDR1 is LGHNA and CDR2 is YSLEER.

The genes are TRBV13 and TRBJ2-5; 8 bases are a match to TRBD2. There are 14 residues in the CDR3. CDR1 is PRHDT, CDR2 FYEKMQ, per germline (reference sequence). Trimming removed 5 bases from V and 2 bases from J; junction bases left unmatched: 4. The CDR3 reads CASSPGGGQETQYF. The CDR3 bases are TGTGCCAGCAGCCCCGGGGGGGGTCAAGAGACCCAGTACTTC.

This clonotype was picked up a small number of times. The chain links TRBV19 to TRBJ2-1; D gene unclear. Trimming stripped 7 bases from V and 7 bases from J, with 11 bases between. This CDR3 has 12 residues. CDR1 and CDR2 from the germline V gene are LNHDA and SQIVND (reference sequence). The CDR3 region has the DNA TGTGCCAGTATGATCGGTGGGAATGAGCAGTTCTTC. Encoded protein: CASMIGGNEQFF.

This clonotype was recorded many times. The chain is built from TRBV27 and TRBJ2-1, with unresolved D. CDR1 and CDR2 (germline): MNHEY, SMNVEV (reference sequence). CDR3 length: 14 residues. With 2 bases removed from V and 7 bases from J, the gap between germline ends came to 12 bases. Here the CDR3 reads CASSLPTTTNEQFF. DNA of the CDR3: TGTGCCAGCAGTTTACCGACGACAACGAATGAGCAGTTCTTC.

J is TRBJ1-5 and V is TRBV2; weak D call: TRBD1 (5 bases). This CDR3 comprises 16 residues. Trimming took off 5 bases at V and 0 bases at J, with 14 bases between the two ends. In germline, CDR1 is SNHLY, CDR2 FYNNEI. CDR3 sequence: CASSFAGGYSNQPQHF. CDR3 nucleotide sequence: TGTGCCAGCAGTTTTGCTGGGGGGTATAGCAATCAGCCCCAGCATTTT. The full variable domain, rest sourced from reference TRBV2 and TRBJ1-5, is EPEVTQTPSHQVTQMGQEVILRCVPISNHLYFYWYRQILGQKVEFLVSFYNNEISEKSEIFDDQFSVERPDGSNFTLKIRSTKLEDSAMYFCASSFAGGYSNQPQHFGDGTRLSIL.

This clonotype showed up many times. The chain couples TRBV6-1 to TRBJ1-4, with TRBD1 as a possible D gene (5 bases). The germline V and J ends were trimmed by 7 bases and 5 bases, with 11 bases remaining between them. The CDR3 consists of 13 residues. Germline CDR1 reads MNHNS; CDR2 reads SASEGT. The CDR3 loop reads CASKGPRNEKLFF. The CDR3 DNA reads TGTGCCAGCAAGGGACCGAGGAATGAAAAACTGTTTTTT.

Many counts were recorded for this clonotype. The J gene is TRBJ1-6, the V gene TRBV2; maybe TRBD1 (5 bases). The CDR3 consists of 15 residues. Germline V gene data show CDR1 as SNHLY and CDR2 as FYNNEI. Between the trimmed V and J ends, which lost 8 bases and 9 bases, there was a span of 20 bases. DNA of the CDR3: TGTGCCAGCGGGGGGGATCCAATCCGCGGTTCACCCCTCCACTTT. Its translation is CASGGDPIRGSPLHF.

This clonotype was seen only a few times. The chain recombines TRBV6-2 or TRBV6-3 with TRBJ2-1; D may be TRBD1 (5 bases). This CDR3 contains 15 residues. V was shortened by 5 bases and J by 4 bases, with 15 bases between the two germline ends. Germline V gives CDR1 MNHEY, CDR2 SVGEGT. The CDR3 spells CASSPQVDSYNEQFF. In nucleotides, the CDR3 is TGTGCCAGCAGTCCCCAGGTAGACAGTTACAATGAGCAGTTCTTC.

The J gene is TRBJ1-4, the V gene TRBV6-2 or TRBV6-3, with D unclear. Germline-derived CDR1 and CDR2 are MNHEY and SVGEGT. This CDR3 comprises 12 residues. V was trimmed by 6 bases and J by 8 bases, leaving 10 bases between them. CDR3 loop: CASSLQREKLFF. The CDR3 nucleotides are TGTGCCAGCAGCCTACAGCGAGAAAAACTGTTTTTT.

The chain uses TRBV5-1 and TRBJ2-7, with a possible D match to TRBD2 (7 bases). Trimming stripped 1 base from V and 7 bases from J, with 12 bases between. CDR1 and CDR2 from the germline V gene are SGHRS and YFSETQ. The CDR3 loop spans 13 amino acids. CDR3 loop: CASSLRGGPEQYF. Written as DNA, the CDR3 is TGCGCCAGCAGCTTGAGGGGGGGGCCGGAGCAGTACTTC.

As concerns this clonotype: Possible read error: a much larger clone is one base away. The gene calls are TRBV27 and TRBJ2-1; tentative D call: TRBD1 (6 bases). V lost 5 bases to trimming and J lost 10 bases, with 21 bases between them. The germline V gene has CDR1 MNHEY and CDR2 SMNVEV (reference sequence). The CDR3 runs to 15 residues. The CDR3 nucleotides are TGTGCCAGCAGTGGCTCGGGACACCCCCTCGGGGAGCAGTTCTTC. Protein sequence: CASSGSGHPLGEQFF.

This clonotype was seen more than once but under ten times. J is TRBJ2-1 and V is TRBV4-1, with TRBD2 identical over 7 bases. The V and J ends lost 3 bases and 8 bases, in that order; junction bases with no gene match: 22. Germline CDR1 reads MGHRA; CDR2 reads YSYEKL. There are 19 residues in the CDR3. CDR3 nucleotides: TGCGCCAGCAGCCATTATCAACCCCCTGGGCGGGGGTATTTTTATGAGCAGTTCTTC. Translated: CASSHYQPPGRGYFYEQFF.

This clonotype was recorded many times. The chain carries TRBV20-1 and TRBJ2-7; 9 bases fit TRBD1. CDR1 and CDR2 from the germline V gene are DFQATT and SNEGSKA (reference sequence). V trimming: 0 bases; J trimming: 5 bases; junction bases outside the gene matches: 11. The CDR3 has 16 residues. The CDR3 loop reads CSARDHRDRVVDEQYF. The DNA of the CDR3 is TGCAGTGCTAGAGATCACCGGGACAGGGTTGTGGACGAGCAGTACTTC.

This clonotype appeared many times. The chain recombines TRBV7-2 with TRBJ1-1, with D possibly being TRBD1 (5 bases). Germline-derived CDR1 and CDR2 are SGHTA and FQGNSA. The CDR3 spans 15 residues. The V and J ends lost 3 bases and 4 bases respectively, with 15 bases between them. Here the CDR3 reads CASSFSRDLLTEAFF. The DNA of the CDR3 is TGTGCCAGCAGCTTCTCCCGGGACCTTCTCACTGAAGCTTTCTTT. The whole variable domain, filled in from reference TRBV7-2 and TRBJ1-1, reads GAGVSQSPSNKVTEKGKDVELRCDPISGHTALYWYRQSLGQGLEFLIYFQGNSAPDKSGLPSDRFSAERTGGSVSTLTIQRTQQEDSAVYLCASSFSRDLLTEAFFGQGTRLTVV.

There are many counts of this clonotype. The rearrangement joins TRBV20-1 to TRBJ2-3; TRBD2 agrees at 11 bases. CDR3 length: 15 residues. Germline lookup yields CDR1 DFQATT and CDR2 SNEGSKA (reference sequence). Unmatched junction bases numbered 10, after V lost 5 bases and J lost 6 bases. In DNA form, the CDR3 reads TGCAGTGCTCCGAAACTAGCGGGAGAAGGGGATACGCAGTATTTT. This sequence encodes CSAPKLAGEGDTQYF.

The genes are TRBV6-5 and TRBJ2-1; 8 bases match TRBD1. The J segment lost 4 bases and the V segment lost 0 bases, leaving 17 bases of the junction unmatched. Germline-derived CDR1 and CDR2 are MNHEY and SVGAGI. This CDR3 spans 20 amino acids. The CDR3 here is CASSYSTTGGRLQGYNEQFF. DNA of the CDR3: TGTGCCAGCAGTTACTCGACCACAGGGGGTCGGCTTCAGGGTTACAATGAGCAGTTCTTC.

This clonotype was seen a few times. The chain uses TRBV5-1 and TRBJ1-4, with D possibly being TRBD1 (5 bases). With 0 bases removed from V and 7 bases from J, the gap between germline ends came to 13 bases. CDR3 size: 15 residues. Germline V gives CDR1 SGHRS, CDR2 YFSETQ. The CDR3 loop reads CASSLEGQGGEKLFF. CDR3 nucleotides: TGCGCCAGCAGCTTGGAGGGGCAGGGCGGTGAAAAACTGTTTTTT.

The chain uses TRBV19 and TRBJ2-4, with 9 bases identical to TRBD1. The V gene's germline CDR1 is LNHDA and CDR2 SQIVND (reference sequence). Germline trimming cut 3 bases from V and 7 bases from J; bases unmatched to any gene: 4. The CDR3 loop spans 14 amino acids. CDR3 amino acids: CASSITGGRNIQYF. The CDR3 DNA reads TGTGCCAGTAGTATCACAGGGGGCCGGAACATTCAGTACTTC.

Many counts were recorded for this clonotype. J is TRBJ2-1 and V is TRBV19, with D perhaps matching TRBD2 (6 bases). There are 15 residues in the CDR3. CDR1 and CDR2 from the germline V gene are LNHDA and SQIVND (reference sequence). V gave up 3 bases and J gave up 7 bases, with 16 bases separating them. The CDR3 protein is CASSITGGIGNEQFF. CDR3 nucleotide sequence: TGTGCCAGTAGTATCACTGGGGGGATTGGAAATGAGCAGTTCTTC.

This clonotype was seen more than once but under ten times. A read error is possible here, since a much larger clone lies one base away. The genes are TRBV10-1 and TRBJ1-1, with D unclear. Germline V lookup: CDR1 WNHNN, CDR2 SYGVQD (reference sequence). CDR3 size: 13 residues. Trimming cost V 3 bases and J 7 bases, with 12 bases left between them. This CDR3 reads CASSEEQPIEAFF. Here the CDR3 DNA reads TGCGCCAGCAGTGAAGAACAGCCCATTGAAGCTTTCTTT.